This entry lists 16 T cell receptor beta chains sequenced from one sample in a study of cytomegalovirus exposure and HLA in healthy donors. PCR primers comprised 60 Vbeta and 13 Jbeta primers. TCRdb keeps only in-frame clones here, not all; method: immunoSEQ multiplex PCR. The table lists about 93,000 clones, 78% of them singletons, with about 3.3% in the top ten. Sequencing was done on a sample of PBMCs. The receptor source for this set is a woman aged 40 to 55 in good health and CMV-seronegative.

This clone occurred once. V is TRBV11-3 and J is TRBJ2-1; 7 bases map to TRBD1. The CDR3 runs to 13 residues. V lost 4 bases to trimming and J lost 6 bases; unmatched junction nucleotides: 3. The germline CDR1 and CDR2 sequences are SGHNT and YENEEA. The CDR3 here is CASSSTGFNEQFF. The CDR3 region has the DNA TGTGCCAGCAGCTCGACAGGGTTCAATGAGCAGTTCTTC.

On this clone: The junction differs from germline at one of its ends, possibly a read error. The V and J genes are TRBV6-5 and TRBJ2-4, with a weak D call TRBD1 (7 bases). The CDR3 has 13 residues. Germline lookup yields CDR1 MNHEY and CDR2 SVGAGI. CDR3 in amino acids: CASRSSTGRPMNF. DNA of the CDR3: TGTGCCAGCAGATCATCGACAGGGAGGCCGATGAACTTC.

The gene calls are TRBV27 and TRBJ1-2; 7 bases agree with TRBD1. The junction had 4 bases not matched to a gene; V was cut back by 5 bases and J by 4 bases. The CDR3 has 13 residues. Germline V gene data show CDR1 as MNHEY and CDR2 as SMNVEV (reference sequence). CDR3 residues: CASSPTGPYGYTF. DNA for the CDR3: TGTGCCAGCAGTCCGACAGGGCCCTATGGCTACACCTTC.

The rearrangement joins TRBV29-1 to TRBJ2-2; 14 bases fit TRBD2. The CDR3 is 14 residues long. J was trimmed by 6 bases and V by 5 bases; bases with no gene match: 2. Germline V gene sequence: CDR1 SQVTM, CDR2 ANQGSEA. CDR3 sequence (DNA): TGCAGCGTTTCGGGACTAGCGGGAGCCGGGGAGCTGTTTTTT. It specifies CSVSGLAGAGELFF.

This chain connects TRBV7-9 to TRBJ2-1; 7 bases align to TRBD2. This CDR3 comprises 14 residues. In germline, CDR1 is SEHNR, CDR2 FQNEAQ (reference sequence). V was clipped by 7 bases and J by 8 bases; unmatched bases: 11. CDR3 in amino acids: CASIGGRLRDEQFF. The CDR3 DNA reads as TGTGCCAGCATAGGCGGGAGACTGCGGGATGAGCAGTTCTTC.

The V gene is TRBV10-3, the J gene TRBJ2-7; D not resolved. Germline V lookup: CDR1 ENHRY, CDR2 SYGVKD. CDR3 size: 15 residues. Deletions cut 11 bases from V and 0 bases from J, with 20 bases between. The CDR3 sequence is CASDVGMGLSYEQYF. For the CDR3, the DNA is TGTGCCTCCGATGTAGGAATGGGCCTCTCCTACGAGCAGTACTTC.

This chain connects TRBV6-5 to TRBJ2-5; D remains ambiguous. The CDR3 sequence is 13 residues long. Deletions cut 1 base from V and 5 bases from J, with 8 bases between. Germline CDR1 reads MNHEY; CDR2 reads SVGAGI. DNA for the CDR3: TGTGCCAGCAGTTACTATCGGCGGGAGACCCAGTACTTC. It translates to CASSYYRRETQYF.

J is TRBJ1-2 and V is TRBV29-1; 8 bases fit TRBD1. After removal of 1 base from V and 8 bases from J, the junction contained 9 bases not matched to a gene. This CDR3 has 14 residues. CDR1 SQVTM and CDR2 ANQGSEA come from the germline V gene. CDR3 residues: CSVEGQGKAWGYTF. In DNA form, the CDR3 reads TGCAGCGTTGAAGGACAGGGGAAGGCTTGGGGCTACACCTTC.

The chain employs TRBV30 and TRBJ1-2; no definite D call. V gave up 2 bases and J gave up 5 bases, with 15 bases separating them. This CDR3 spans 14 amino acids. Germline V CDR1 and CDR2: GTSNPN, SVGIG (reference sequence). The CDR3 nucleotides read TGTGCCTGGAGTACAGACCCCGGGAGGTATGGCTACACCTTC. Its translation: CAWSTDPGRYGYTF.

V usage is TRBV28 and J usage is TRBJ2-7; 11 bases fit TRBD2. CDR1 is MDHEN, CDR2 SYDVKM, per germline. This CDR3 is built from 13 residues. Unmatched junction bases numbered 5, after V lost 7 bases and J lost 6 bases. CDR3 amino acids: CASNLLAGVEQYF. DNA for the CDR3: TGTGCCAGCAACTTACTAGCGGGAGTCGAGCAGTACTTC.

The rearrangement joins TRBV27 to TRBJ2-1; maybe TRBD1 (5 bases). Germline loops: CDR1 MNHEY, CDR2 SMNVEV (reference sequence). The CDR3 loop spans 16 amino acids. V was trimmed by 6 bases and J by 0 bases, leaving 15 bases between them. CDR3: CASSRPDRFSYNEQFF. The CDR3 nucleotides are TGTGCCAGCAGCCGACCCGACAGATTCTCCTACAATGAGCAGTTCTTC.

The V and J genes are TRBV5-1 and TRBJ1-2, with 8 bases lining up with TRBD1. Germline V CDR1 and CDR2: SGHRS, YFSETQ. This CDR3 comprises 13 residues. V shed 4 bases and J 4 bases; nucleotides not matched to a gene: 3. The CDR3 region has the DNA TGCGCCAGCAGCGTGGACAGGGCCTATGGCTACACCTTC. This encodes CASSVDRAYGYTF.

This clone was seen just once. The chain employs TRBV2 and TRBJ2-1; D is undetermined. Trimming left V 3 bases short and J 7 bases short, with 16 bases between. CDR1 is SNHLY and CDR2 is FYNNEI in the germline V gene. The CDR3 is 15 amino acids. The CDR3 nucleotides are TGTGCCAGCAGTGATACTACCACGTCCGTAAATGAGCAGTTCTTC. It yields the protein CASSDTTTSVNEQFF.

The chain combines TRBV29-1 with TRBJ1-2, with D possibly being TRBD1 (6 bases). With 0 bases removed from V and 4 bases from J, the gap between germline ends came to 12 bases. CDR1 and CDR2 from the germline V gene are SQVTM and ANQGSEA. The CDR3 runs 14 residues. The CDR3 DNA is TGCAGCGTTGAAGATTGGACAGCATCCTATGGCTACACCTTC. It specifies CSVEDWTASYGYTF.

The chain carries TRBV27 and TRBJ2-3; D gene unclear. The V gene's germline CDR1 is MNHEY and CDR2 SMNVEV (reference sequence). The CDR3 covers 14 residues. Trimming stripped 4 bases from V and 0 bases from J, with 8 bases between. The CDR3 region has the DNA TGTGCCAGCAGTTCCTATACTAGCACAGATACGCAGTATTTT. It is translated as CASSSYTSTDTQYF.

The chain is built from TRBV6-5 and TRBJ1-1; 10 bases match TRBD1. The V gene's germline CDR1 is MNHEY and CDR2 SVGAGI. The CDR3 extends over 16 amino acids. The J segment lost 0 bases and the V segment lost 0 bases, leaving 1 base of the junction unmatched. CDR3 in amino acids: CASSYSGTGVNTEAFF. CDR3 nucleotide sequence: TGTGCCAGCAGTTACTCGGGGACAGGGGTGAACACTGAAGCTTTCTTT.